This T cell receptor beta chain was obtained from a study of shared T cell receptors in the human thymus. Trimming pared 0 bases from V and 2 bases from J, leaving 14 bases between. The length of the CDR3 is 16 residues. Germline-derived CDR1 and CDR2 are LGHNA and YSLEER. The method was immunoSEQ multiplex PCR; TCRdb's version includes in-frame clones alone and lacks a portion of them. In the table there are roughly 710,000 clones, approximately 83% of which are singletons. The same data also went into a second study, on human thymus T cells. That paper adds: A high degree of thymic repertoire overlap among unrelated individuals was reported in related research.

The rearrangement links TRBV4-3 to TRBJ2-7; D is unclear. The sample consisted of thymocytes. This receptor was identified in a girl under three years old with a congenital heart defect. CDR3 in DNA: TGCGCCAGCAGCCAAGAGGGTGACTTACACCCCTACGAGCAGTACTTC. Translation gives CASSQEGDLHPYEQYF.